The clone carrying this T cell receptor (beta chain) was counted between two and nine times. Its antigen is currently unknown. Expressed TCRB transcripts were sequenced because the isolated RNA had all been reverse transcribed beforehand. The protocol was immunoSEQ multiplex PCR, while the TCRdb copy is restricted to in-frame clones and leaves out a portion. The sample carries 850,000 to 900,000 clones, 15% to 20% recorded once. This specimen belongs to a study of beta chain features in type 1 diabetes. Regarding the study as a whole: VDJ junctions from patients with type 1 diabetes contained fewer insertions and more deletions.

Germline V gene lookup returns CDR1 SGHNT and CDR2 YYREEE (reference sequence). This CDR3 is built from 15 residues. The germline V and J ends were trimmed by 3 bases and 6 bases, with 16 bases remaining between them. Central memory, naive, regulatory and stem cell-like memory CD4+ cells were sorted by CD45RO/CCR7/CD25/CD127/CD95/CD27. Sorted cells reached over 95% purity in every population. The chain carries TRBV5-4 and TRBJ2-1; D is perhaps TRBD1 (6 bases). Material for sequencing was naive CD4+ T cells from blood. The sequence derives from a woman between 18 and 29 years old in good health. The CDR3 reads CASSSGTPRSNEQFF. As DNA, the CDR3 is TGTGCCAGCAGCTCCGGGACACCCAGGAGCAATGAGCAGTTCTTC.